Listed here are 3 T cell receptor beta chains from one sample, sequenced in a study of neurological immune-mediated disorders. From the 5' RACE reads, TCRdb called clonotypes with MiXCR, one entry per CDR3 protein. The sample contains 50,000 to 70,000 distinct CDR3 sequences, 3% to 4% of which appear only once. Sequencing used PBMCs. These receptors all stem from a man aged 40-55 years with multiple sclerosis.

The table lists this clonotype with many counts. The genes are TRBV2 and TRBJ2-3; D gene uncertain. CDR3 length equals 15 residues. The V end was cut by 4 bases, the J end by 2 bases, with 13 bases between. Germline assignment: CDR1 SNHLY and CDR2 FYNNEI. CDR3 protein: CASSVGPSPTDTQYF. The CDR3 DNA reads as TGTGCCAGCAGTGTCGGGCCCTCTCCCACAGATACGCAGTATTTT.

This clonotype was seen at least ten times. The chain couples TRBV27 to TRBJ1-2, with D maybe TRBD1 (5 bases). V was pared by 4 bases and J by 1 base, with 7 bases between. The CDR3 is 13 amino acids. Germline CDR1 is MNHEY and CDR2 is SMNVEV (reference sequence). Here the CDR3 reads CASSYRFNYGYTF. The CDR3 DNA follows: TGTGCCAGCAGTTACAGGTTTAACTATGGCTACACCTTC.

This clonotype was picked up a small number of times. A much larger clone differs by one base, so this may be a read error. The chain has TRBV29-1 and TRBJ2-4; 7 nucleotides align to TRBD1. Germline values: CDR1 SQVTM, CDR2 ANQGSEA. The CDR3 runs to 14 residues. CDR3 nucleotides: TGCAGCGTAACAGGGGTGGGGGCCAAAAAAATTCAGTACTTC. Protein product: CSVTGVGAKKIQYF. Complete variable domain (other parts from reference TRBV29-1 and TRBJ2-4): SAVISQKPSRDICQRGTSLTIQCQVDSQVTMMFWYRQQPGQSLTLIATANQGSEATYESGFVIDKFPISRPNLTFSTLTVSNMSPEDSSIYLCSVTGVGAKKIQYFGAGTRLSVL.